This T cell receptor beta chain is from a study of T cells in Graves' hyperthyroidism and ophthalmopathy. Sampled blood dates from first hyperthyroidism diagnosis, and it precedes any ophthalmopathy symptoms. RNA transcripts provided the source from which TCR beta CDR3 regions were amplified. HTBI primers were used for first-round RT-PCR of the TCR CDR3. TCRdb ran MiXCR on the multiplex PCR reads and lists one entry per CDR3 protein. The sample yields around 380,000 distinct CDR3 sequences, roughly 14% seen once. V lost 4 bases, J lost 0 bases, and 10 bases lay in between. The CDR3 consists of 15 residues. The germline V gene encodes CDR1 MGHRA and CDR2 YSYEKL. This clonotype was recorded a few times.

The sequenced material came from blood. The sequence was obtained from a man aged 25-45 years with Graves' hyperthyroidism that later progressed to Graves' ophthalmopathy. The V gene is TRBV4-1, the J gene TRBJ1-5; tentatively, D is TRBD1 (5 bases). The CDR3, as DNA: TGCGCCAGCAGCCCAGGGTACTATAGCAATCAGCCCCAGCATTTT. It encodes CASSPGYYSNQPQHF.